Reported below is one TCR beta chain. Sequencing was performed with immunoSEQ multiplex PCR; in TCRdb, only in-frame clones are kept and a portion is missing. This table holds 20,000 to 30,000 clones, about 78% found once. This sample stems from a study of cytotoxic CD8 clonotypes in ibrutinib-treated CLL. The CDR3 extends over 16 amino acids. CDR1 and CDR2 from the germline V gene are MNHNS and SASEGT. V lost 3 bases to trimming and J lost 0 bases, with 12 bases between them. Cryopreserved PBMCs yielded 1.5 to 2 micrograms of genomic DNA for TCR beta libraries. The receptor was derived from a human donor with chronic lymphocytic leukemia. The sample here was PBMCs, taken before ibrutinib treatment. The chain carries TRBV6-1 and TRBJ2-1; D not certain. CDR3 sequence: CASSESRQSSYNEQFF. For the CDR3, the DNA is TGTGCCAGCAGTGAGTCTCGGCAGAGCTCCTACAATGAGCAGTTCTTC.